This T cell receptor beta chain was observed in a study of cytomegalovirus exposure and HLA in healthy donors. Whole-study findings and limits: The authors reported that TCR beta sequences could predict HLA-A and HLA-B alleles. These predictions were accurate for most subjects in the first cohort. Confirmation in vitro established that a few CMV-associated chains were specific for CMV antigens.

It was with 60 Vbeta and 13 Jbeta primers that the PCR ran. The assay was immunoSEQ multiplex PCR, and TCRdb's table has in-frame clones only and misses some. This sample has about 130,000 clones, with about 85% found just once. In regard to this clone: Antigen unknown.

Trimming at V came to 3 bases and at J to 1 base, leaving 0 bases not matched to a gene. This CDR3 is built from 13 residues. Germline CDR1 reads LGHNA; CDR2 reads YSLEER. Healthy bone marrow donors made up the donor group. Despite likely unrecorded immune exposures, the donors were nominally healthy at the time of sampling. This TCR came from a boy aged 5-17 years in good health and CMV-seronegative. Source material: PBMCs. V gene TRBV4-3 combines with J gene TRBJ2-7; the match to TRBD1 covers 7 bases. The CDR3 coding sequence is TGCGCCAGCAGCCAGACAGGGTCCTACGAGCAGTACTTC. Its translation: CASSQTGSYEQYF.